The 13 T cell receptor beta chains below all came from one sample that was sequenced in a study of quantifying T cell responses using KT2 cells. On the study more broadly: Reverse transcription used primers in the TCR alpha and beta constant regions.

An oligo carrying a UMI was ligated to the cDNA 3' end. First-round PCR used four to five cycles and beta primers RC1.1 and RC1.2 covering TRBC1 and TRBC2. TCRdb re-analysed the UMI-ligation and nested PCR reads in MiXCR, keeping a single row per CDR3 protein. The sample has about 50,000 distinct CDR3 sequences; around 10% are singletons. Sequences were obtained from PBMCs spiked with cells of the T cell clone KT2. Receptors originate from a human donor.

Many counts were recorded for this clonotype. CDR3: CSARSSPTYEQYF. DNA of the CDR3: TGCAGTGCTAGATCTAGCCCTACCTACGAGCAGTACTTC. This chain links TRBV20-1 with TRBJ2-7, with D possibly being TRBD2 (5 bases). Per germline, CDR1 DFQATT and CDR2 SNEGSKA (reference sequence). The CDR3 is made up of 13 amino acids. V lost 2 bases and J 2 bases, leaving 10 bases between the germline ends.

This clonotype was counted many times. The V call is TRBV11-2, the J call TRBJ2-2; unclear D gene. CDR1 is SGHAT, CDR2 FQNNGV, per germline. The CDR3 totals 16 residues. V dropped 1 base and J dropped 3 bases, with 12 bases sitting between them. CDR3 bases: TGTGCCAGCAGCTTAGGCGGCAGCGCGGACACCGGGGAGCTGTTTTTT. Translated, it gives CASSLGGSADTGELFF.

The rearrangement uses TRBV11-3 and TRBJ2-1; 14 nucleotides line up with TRBD2. The V gene end was trimmed by 5 bases and the J gene end by 2 bases; junction bases not matched to a gene: 8. Germline V CDR1 and CDR2: SGHNT, YENEEA. The CDR3 is 18 residues long. CDR3 coding DNA: TGTGCCAGCAGCCCAGCCGGGACTAGCGGGAGACCCTACAATGAGCAGTTCTTC. Protein: CASSPAGTSGRPYNEQFF.

This chain uses TRBV9 with TRBJ2-7; TRBD2 might be the D (7 bases). The germline CDR1 and CDR2 sequences are SGDLS and YYNGEE. The CDR3 length is 13 residues. V lost 3 bases and J 5 bases, leaving 12 bases between the germline ends. The CDR3 coding sequence is TGTGCCAGCAGCGCAGGGGCGGGGGACGAGCAGTACTTC. It translates to CASSAGAGDEQYF.

This clonotype came up a few times. The rearrangement uses TRBV4-1 and TRBJ1-1, with unresolved D. The CDR3 sequence is 16 residues long. V lost 0 bases to trimming and J lost 8 bases, with 19 bases between them. The germline gives CDR1 MGHRA, CDR2 YSYEKL. CDR3 amino acids: CASSQDLGRSYLEAFF. The CDR3 DNA reads TGCGCCAGCAGCCAAGATCTGGGCCGGTCCTATTTGGAAGCTTTCTTT.

This clonotype was detected many times. The CDR3 coding sequence is TGTGCCAGCAGCTTAGCAGGGCAGAACTATGGCTACACCTTC. Its translation: CASSLAGQNYGYTF. The J gene is TRBJ1-2, the V gene TRBV7-9; D remains unclear. Per germline, CDR1 SEHNR and CDR2 FQNEAQ (reference sequence). CDR3 length: 14 amino acids. Trimming shortened V by 0 bases and J by 2 bases, and 7 bases separated the two germline ends. The whole variable domain, filled in from reference TRBV7-9 and TRBJ1-2, reads DTGVSQNPRHKITKRGQNVTFRCDPISEHNRLYWYRQTLGQGPEFLTYFQNEAQLEKSRLLSDRFSAERPKGSFSTLEIQRTEQGDSAMYLCASSLAGQNYGYTFGSGTRLTVV.

This clonotype occurred a few times. V is TRBV7-8 and J is TRBJ2-7, with 9 bases fitting TRBD1. Losses at the gene ends were 5 bases for V and 3 bases for J; bases not matched to a gene: 8. Looked up from germline, CDR1 is SGHVS and CDR2 is FQNEAQ. The CDR3 length is 15 residues. The CDR3 is CASSAPGQGNYEQYF. DNA for the CDR3: TGTGCCAGCAGCGCCCCGGGACAGGGAAACTACGAGCAGTACTTC.

This clonotype was seen only a few times. The V and J genes are TRBV20-1 and TRBJ1-5; D perhaps matches TRBD1 (5 bases). The V end was cut by 3 bases, the J end by 4 bases, with 10 bases between. There are 13 residues in the CDR3. Germline CDR1 is DFQATT and CDR2 is SNEGSKA (reference sequence). CDR3 sequence reads: CSASRQPNQPQHF. CDR3 sequence (DNA): TGCAGTGCTAGTCGACAGCCTAATCAGCCCCAGCATTTT.

The genes are TRBV2 and TRBJ2-7, with 10 positions matching TRBD2. V dropped 8 bases and J dropped 3; count of bases not matched to a gene: 1. CDR1 is SNHLY and CDR2 is FYNNEI in the germline V gene. The CDR3 runs 12 residues. The CDR3 region is CASASGGYEQYF. CDR3 sequence (DNA): TGTGCCAGCGCTAGCGGGGGCTACGAGCAGTACTTC.

The chain links TRBV3-1 to TRBJ2-7; the match to TRBD1 covers 7 bases. V gave up 2 bases and J gave up 6 bases; unmatched junction bases: 16. The germline V gene encodes CDR1 LGHDT and CDR2 YNNKEL (reference sequence). The CDR3 extends over 17 amino acids. The CDR3: CASSQRPRGSWFIEQYF. In DNA, the CDR3 is TGTGCCAGCAGCCAAAGGCCCAGGGGGTCCTGGTTTATCGAGCAGTACTTC.

This clonotype was seen more than once but under ten times. V is TRBV7-2 and J is TRBJ2-7; no definite D call. V was clipped by 0 bases and J by 2 bases, with 11 bases between them. CDR1 SGHTA and CDR2 FQGNSA come from the germline V gene. CDR3 length equals 15 residues. The CDR3 here is CASSLATDPAYEQYF. In nucleotides, the CDR3 is TGTGCCAGCAGCTTAGCTACCGACCCCGCCTACGAGCAGTACTTC.

This clonotype was counted ten times or more. V and J are TRBV5-1 and TRBJ2-5; no firm D call. The CDR3 runs 14 residues. The germline gives CDR1 SGHRS, CDR2 YFSETQ. The ends were cut back, 0 bases at V and 5 bases at J, with 11 bases in the middle. CDR3 bases: TGCGCCAGCAGCTTGGATACGGCTCCGGAGACCCAGTACTTC. It is translated as CASSLDTAPETQYF.

This clonotype has just a few counts. This rearrangement joins TRBV13 to TRBJ2-1; maybe TRBD2 (7 bases). CDR1 and CDR2 from the germline V gene are PRHDT and FYEKMQ (reference sequence). The V gene lost 4 bases and the J gene lost 5 bases, with 18 bases spanning the gap. The CDR3 sequence is 16 residues long. As DNA, the CDR3 is TGTGCCAGCAGCTCTACGTACGGGGGGCCGGACAATGAGCAGTTCTTC. Translation: CASSSTYGGPDNEQFF. The whole variable domain, filled in from reference TRBV13 and TRBJ2-1, reads AAGVIQSPRHLIKEKRETATLKCYPIPRHDTVYWYQQGPGQDPQFLISFYEKMQSDKGSIPDRFSAQQFSDYHSELNMSSLELGDSALYFCASSSTYGGPDNEQFFGPGTRLTVL.